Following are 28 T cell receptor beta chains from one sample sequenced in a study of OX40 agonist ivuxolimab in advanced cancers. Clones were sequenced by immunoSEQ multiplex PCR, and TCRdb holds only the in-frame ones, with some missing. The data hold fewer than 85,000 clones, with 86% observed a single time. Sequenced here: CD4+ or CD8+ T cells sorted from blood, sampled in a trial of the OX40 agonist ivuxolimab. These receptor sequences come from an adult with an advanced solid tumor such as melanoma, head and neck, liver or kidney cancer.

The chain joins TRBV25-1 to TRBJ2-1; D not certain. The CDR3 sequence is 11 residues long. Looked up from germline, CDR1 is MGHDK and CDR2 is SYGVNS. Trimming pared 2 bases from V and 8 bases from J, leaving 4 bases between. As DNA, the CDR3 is TGTGCCAGCAGTGAAGTCTATGAGCAGTTCTTC. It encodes CASSEVYEQFF. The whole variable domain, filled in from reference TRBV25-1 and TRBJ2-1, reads EADIYQTPRYLVIGTGKKITLECSQTMGHDKMYWYQQDPGMELHLIHYSYGVNSTEKGDLSSESTVSRIRTEHFPLTLESARPSHTSQYLCASSEVYEQFFGPGTRLTVL.

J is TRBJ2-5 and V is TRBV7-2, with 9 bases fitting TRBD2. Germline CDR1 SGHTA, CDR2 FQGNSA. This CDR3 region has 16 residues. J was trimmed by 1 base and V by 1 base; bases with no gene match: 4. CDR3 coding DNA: TGTGCCAGCAGCTTAGTTGGAGCGGGGGGCCAAGAGACCCAGTACTTC. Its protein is CASSLVGAGGQETQYF.

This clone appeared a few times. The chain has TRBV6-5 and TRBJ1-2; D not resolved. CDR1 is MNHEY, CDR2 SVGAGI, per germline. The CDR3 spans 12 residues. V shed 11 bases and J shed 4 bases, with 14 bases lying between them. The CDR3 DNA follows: TGTGCCTCCAGGACGGGTAGCTATGGCTACACCTTC. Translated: CASRTGSYGYTF.

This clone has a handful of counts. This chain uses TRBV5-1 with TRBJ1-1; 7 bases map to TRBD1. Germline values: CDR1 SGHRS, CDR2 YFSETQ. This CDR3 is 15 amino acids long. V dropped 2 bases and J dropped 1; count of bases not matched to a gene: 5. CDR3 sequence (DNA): TGCGCCAGCAGCTTCGGGGACAGAACGAACACTGAAGCTTTCTTT. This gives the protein CASSFGDRTNTEAFF.

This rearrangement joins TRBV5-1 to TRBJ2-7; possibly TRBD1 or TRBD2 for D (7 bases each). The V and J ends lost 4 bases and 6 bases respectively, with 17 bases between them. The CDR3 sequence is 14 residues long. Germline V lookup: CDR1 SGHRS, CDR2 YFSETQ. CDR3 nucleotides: TGCGCCAGCAGCGGGGGGGACAGCAGAATCGAGCAGTACTTC. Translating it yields CASSGGDSRIEQYF.

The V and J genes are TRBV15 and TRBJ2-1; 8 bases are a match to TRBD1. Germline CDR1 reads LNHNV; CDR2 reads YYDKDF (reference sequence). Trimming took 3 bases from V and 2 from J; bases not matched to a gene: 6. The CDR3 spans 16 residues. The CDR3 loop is CATSRPGQGAYNEQFF. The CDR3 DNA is TGTGCCACCAGCAGGCCCGGACAGGGAGCCTACAATGAGCAGTTCTTC.

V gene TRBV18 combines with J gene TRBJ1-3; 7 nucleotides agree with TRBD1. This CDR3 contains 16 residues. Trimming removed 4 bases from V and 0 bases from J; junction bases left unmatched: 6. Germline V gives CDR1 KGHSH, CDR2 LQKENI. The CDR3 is CASSRTGVDSGNTIYF. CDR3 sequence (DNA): TGTGCCAGCTCACGGACAGGCGTAGACTCTGGAAACACCATATATTTT.

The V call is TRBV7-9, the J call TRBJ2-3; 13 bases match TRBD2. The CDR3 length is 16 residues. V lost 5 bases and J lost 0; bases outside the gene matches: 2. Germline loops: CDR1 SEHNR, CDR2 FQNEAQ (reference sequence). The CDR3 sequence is CASSKGLAGSTDTQYF. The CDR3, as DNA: TGTGCCAGCAGCAAGGGACTAGCGGGAAGCACAGATACGCAGTATTTT.

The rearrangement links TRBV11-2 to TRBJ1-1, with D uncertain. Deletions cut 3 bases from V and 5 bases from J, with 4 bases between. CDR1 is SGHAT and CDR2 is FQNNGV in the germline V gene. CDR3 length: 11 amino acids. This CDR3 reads CASSFVTEAFF. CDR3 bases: TGTGCCAGCAGCTTTGTTACTGAAGCTTTCTTT.

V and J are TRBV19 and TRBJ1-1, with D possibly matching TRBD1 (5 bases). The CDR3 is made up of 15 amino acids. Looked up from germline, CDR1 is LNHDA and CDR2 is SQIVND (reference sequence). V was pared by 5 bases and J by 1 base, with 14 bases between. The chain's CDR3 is CASSSQGGRNTEAFF. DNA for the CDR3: TGTGCCAGTAGTTCGCAGGGCGGGCGGAACACTGAAGCTTTCTTT. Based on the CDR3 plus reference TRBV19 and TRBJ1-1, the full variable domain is DGGITQSPKYLFRKEGQNVTLSCEQNLNHDAMYWYRQDPGQGLRLIYYSQIVNDFQKGDIAEGYSVSREKKESFPLTVTSAQKNPTAFYLCASSSQGGRNTEAFFGQGTRLTVV.

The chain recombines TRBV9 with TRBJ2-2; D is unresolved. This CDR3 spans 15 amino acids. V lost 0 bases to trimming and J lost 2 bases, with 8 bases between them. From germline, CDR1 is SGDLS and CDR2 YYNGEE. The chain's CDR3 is CASSVEGLNTGELFF. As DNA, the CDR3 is TGTGCCAGCAGCGTAGAGGGCCTCAACACCGGGGAGCTGTTTTTT.

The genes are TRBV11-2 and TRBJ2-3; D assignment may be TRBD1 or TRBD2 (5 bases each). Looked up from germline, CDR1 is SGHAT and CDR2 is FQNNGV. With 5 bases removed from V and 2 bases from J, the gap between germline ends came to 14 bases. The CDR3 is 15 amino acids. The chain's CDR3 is CASSPTGAPTDTQYF. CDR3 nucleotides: TGTGCCAGCAGCCCGACCGGGGCCCCCACAGATACGCAGTATTTT. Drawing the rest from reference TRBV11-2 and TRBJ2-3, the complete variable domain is EAGVAQSPRYKIIEKRQSVAFWCNPISGHATLYWYQQILGQGPKLLIQFQNNGVVDDSQLPKDRFSAERLKGVDSTLKIQPAKLEDSAVYLCASSPTGAPTDTQYFGPGTRLTVL.

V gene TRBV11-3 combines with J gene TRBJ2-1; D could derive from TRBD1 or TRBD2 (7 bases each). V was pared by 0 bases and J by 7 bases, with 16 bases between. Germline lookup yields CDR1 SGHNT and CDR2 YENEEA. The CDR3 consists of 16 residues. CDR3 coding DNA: TGTGCCAGCAGCTTAGATCGAGTTCAGGGGGGGAATGAGCAGTTCTTC. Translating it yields CASSLDRVQGGNEQFF.

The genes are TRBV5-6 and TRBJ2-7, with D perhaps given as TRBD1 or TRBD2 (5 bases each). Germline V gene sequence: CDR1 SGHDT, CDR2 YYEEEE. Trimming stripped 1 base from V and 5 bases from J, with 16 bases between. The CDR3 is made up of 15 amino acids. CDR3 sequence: CASSLRIVGTHEQYF. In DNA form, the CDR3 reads TGTGCCAGCAGCTTGAGGATAGTCGGGACCCACGAGCAGTACTTC. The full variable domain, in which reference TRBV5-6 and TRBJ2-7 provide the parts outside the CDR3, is DAGVTQSPTHLIKTRGQQVTLRCSPKSGHDTVSWYQQALGQGPQFIFQYYEEEERQRGNFPDRFSGHQFPNYSSELNVNALLLGDSALYLCASSLRIVGTHEQYFGPGTRLTVT.

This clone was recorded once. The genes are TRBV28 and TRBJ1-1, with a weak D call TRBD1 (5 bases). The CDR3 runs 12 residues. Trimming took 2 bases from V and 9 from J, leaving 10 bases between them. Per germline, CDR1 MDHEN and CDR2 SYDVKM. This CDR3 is CASSLRGLQAFF. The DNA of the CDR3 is TGTGCCAGCAGTTTAAGGGGCCTCCAAGCTTTCTTT.

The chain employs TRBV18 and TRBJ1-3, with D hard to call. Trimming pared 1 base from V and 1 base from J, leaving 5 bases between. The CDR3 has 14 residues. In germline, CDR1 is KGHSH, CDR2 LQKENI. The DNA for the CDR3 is TGTGCCAGCTCACCACAGGGTTCTGGAAACACCATATATTTT. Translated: CASSPQGSGNTIYF.

In DNA, the CDR3 is TGTGCCAGCAGTTTGGTAGCCAATCAGCCCCAGCATTTT. It codes for CASSLVANQPQHF. The chain couples TRBV28 to TRBJ1-5; D is uncertain. Trimming left V 3 bases short and J 3 bases short, with 6 bases between. There are 13 residues in the CDR3. CDR1 is MDHEN, CDR2 SYDVKM, per germline.

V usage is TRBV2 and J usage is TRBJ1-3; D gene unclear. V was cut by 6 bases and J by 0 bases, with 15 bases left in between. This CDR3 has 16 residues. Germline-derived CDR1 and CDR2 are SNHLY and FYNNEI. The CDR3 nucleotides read TGTGCCAGCAGCAGAAGTAGGGCAGACTCTGGAAACACCATATATTTT. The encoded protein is CASSRSRADSGNTIYF.

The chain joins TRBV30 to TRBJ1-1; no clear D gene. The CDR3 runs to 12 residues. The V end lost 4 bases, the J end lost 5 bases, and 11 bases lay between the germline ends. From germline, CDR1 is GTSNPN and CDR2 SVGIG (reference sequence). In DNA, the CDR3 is TGTGCCTGGAAAATCGGGGTGACTGAAGCTTTCTTT. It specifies CAWKIGVTEAFF.

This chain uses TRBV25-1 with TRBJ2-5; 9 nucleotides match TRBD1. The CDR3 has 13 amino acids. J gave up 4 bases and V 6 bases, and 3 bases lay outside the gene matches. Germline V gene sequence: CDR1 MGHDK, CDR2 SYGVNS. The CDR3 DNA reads TGTGCCAGCAGCAACAGGGGGCTAGAGACCCAGTACTTC. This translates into CASSNRGLETQYF.

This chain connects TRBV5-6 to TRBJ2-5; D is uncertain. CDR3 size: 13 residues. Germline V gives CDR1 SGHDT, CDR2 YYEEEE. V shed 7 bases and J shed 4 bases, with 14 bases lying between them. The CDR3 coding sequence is TGTGCCAGCCAGAAGAGCGATCGAGAGACCCAGTACTTC. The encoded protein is CASQKSDRETQYF.

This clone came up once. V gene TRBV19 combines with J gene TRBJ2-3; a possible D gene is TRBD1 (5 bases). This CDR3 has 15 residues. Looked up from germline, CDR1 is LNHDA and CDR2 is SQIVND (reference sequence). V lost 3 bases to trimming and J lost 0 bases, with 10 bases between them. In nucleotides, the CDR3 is TGTGCCAGTAGTATTCTAGGGGCCAGCACAGATACGCAGTATTTT. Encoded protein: CASSILGASTDTQYF.

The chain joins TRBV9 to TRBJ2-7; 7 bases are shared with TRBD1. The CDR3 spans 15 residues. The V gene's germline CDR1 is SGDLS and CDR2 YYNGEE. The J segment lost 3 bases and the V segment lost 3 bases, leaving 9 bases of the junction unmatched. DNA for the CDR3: TGTGCCAGCAGCGGCGGCCCGGGACAGTTCTACGAGCAGTACTTC. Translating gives CASSGGPGQFYEQYF.

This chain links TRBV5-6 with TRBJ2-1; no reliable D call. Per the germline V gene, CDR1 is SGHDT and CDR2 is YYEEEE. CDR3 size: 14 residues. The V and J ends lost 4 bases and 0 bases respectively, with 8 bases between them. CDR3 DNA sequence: TGTGCCAGCAGCAGGTCTCACTCCTACAATGAGCAGTTCTTC. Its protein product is CASSRSHSYNEQFF.

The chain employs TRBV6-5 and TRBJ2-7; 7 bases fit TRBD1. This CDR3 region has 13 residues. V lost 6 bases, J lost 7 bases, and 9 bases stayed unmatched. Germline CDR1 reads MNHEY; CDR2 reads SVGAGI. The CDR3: CASRLTGAGEQYF. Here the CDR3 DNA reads TGTGCCAGCAGACTCACAGGGGCTGGGGAGCAGTACTTC.

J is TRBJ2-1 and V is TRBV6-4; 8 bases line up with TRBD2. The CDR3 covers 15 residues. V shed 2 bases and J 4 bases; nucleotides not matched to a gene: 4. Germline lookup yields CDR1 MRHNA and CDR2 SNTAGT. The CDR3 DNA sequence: TGTGCCAGCAGTGACGCCCTAGCGGGTTACAATGAGCAGTTCTTC. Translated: CASSDALAGYNEQFF.

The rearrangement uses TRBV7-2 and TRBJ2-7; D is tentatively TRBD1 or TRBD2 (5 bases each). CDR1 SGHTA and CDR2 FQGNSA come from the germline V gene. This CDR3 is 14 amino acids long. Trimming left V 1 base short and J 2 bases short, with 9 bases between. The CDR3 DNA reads TGTGCCAGCAGCTTAGTGGGGACCCCCTACGAGCAGTACTTC. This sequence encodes CASSLVGTPYEQYF.

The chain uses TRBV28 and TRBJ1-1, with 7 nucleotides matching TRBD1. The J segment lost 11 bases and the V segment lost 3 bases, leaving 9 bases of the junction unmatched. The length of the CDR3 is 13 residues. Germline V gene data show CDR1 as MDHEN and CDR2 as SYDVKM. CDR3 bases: TGTGCCAGCAGTTTGGGACAGAATAATTGGGCTTTCTTT. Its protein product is CASSLGQNNWAFF. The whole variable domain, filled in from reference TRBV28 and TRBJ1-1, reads DVKVTQSSRYLVKRTGEKVFLECVQDMDHENMFWYRQDPGLGLRLIYFSYDVKMKEKGDIPEGYSVSREKKERFSLILESASTNQTSMYLCASSLGQNNWAFFGQGTRLTVV.